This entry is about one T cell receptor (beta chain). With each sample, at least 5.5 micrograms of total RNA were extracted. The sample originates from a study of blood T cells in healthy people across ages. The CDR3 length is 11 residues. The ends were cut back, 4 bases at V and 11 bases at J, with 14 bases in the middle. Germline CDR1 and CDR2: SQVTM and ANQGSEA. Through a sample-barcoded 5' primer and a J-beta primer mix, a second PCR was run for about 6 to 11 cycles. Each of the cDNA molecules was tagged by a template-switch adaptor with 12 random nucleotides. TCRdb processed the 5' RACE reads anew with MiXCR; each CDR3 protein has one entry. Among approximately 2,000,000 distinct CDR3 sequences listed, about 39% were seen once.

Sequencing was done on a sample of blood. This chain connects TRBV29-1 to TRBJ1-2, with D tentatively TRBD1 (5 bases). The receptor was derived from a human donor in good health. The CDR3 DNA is TGCAGCGTTGGACTGGGCCAGGGTTACACCTTC. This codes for CSVGLGQGYTF. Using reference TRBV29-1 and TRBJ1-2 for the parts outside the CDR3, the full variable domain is SAVISQKPSRDICQRGTSLTIQCQVDSQVTMMFWYRQQPGQSLTLIATANQGSEATYESGFVIDKFPISRPNLTFSTLTVSNMSPEDSSIYLCSVGLGQGYTFGSGTRLTVV.